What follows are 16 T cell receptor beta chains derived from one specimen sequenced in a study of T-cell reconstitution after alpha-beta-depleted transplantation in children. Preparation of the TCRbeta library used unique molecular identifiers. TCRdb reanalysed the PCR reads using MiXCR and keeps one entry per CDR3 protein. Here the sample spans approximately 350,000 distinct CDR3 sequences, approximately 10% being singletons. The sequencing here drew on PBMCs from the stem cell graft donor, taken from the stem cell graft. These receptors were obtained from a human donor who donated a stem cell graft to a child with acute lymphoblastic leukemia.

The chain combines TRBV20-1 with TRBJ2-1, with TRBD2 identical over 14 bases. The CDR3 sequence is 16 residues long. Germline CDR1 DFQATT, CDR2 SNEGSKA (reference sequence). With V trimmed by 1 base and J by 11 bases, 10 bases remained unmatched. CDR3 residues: CSARVGLAGATMKQFF. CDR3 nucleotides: TGCAGTGCTAGAGTGGGACTAGCGGGAGCTACAATGAAGCAGTTCTTC.

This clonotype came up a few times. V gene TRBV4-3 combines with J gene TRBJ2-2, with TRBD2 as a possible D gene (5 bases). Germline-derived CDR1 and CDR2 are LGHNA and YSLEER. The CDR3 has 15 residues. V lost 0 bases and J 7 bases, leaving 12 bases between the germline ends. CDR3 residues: CASSQDGGLGGELFF. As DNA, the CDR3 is TGCGCCAGCAGCCAAGACGGCGGGTTGGGCGGGGAGCTGTTTTTT.

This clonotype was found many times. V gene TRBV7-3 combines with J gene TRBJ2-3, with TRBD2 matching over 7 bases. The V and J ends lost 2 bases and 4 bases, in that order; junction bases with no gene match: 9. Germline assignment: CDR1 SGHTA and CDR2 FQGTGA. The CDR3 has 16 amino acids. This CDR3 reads CASSLQGGRVADTQYF. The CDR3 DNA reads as TGTGCCAGCAGCTTACAGGGCGGGAGAGTCGCAGATACGCAGTATTTT.

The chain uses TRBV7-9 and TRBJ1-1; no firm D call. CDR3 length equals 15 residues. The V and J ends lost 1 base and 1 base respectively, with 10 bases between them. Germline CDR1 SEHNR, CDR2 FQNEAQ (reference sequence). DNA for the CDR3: TGTGCCAGCAGCTTAGTCGTGGGCCAGAACACTGAAGCTTTCTTT. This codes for CASSLVVGQNTEAFF.

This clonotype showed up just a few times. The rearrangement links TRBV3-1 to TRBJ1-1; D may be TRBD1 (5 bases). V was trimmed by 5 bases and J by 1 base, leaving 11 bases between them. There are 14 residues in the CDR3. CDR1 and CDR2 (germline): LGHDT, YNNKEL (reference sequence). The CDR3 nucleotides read TGTGCCAGCAGCTGGGGGGTAGAGAACACTGAAGCTTTCTTT. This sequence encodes CASSWGVENTEAFF. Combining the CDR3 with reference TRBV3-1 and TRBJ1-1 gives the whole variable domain DTAVSQTPKYLVTQMGNDKSIKCEQNLGHDTMYWYKQDSKKFLKIMFSYNNKELIINETVPNRFSPKSPDKAHLNLHINSLELGDSAVYFCASSWGVENTEAFFGQGTRLTVV.

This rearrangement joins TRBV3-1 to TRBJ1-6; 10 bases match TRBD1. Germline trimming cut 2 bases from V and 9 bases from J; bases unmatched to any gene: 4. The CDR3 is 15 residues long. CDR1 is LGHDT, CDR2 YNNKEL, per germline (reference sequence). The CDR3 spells CASSQLTGGGSPLHF. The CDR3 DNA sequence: TGTGCCAGCAGCCAACTGACAGGGGGCGGTTCACCCCTCCACTTT.

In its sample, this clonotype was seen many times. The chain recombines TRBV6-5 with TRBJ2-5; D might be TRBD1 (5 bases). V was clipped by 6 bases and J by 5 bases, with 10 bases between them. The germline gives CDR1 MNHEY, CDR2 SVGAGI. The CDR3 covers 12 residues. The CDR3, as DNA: TGTGCCAGCAGCTCAGGGTTGGAGACCCAGTACTTC. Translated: CASSSGLETQYF.

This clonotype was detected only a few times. In DNA form, the CDR3 reads TGTGCCAGCAGCGGTAACAACAATGAGCAGTTCTTC. It translates to CASSGNNNEQFF. This chain joins TRBV9 and TRBJ2-1; no clear D gene. V lost 3 bases to trimming and J lost 5 bases, with 6 bases between them. The CDR3 totals 12 residues. Per the germline V gene, CDR1 is SGDLS and CDR2 is YYNGEE. Full variable domain (outside the CDR3, taken from reference TRBV9 and TRBJ2-1): DSGVTQTPKHLITATGQRVTLRCSPRSGDLSVYWYQQSLDQGLQFLIQYYNGEERAKGNILERFSAQQFPDLHSELNLSSLELGDSALYFCASSGNNNEQFFGPGTRLTVL.

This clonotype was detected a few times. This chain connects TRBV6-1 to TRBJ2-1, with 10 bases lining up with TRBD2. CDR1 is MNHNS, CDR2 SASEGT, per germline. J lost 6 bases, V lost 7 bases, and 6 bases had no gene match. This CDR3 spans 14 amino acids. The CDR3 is CASIARTSGNEQFF. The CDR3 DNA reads TGTGCCAGCATCGCCCGGACTAGCGGCAATGAGCAGTTCTTC.

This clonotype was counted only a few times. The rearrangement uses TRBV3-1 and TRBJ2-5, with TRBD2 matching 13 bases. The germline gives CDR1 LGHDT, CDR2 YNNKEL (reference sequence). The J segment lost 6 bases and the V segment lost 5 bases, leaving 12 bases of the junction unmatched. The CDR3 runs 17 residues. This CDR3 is CASSSFEGLAGIQTQYF. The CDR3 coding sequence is TGTGCCAGCAGCTCTTTCGAGGGACTAGCGGGAATTCAGACCCAGTACTTC.

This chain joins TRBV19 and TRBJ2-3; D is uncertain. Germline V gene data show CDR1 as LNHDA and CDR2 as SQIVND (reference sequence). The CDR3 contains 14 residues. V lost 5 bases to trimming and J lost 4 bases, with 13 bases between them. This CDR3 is CASSAAWSSDTQYF. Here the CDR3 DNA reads TGTGCCAGTAGTGCGGCCTGGTCGTCAGATACGCAGTATTTT.

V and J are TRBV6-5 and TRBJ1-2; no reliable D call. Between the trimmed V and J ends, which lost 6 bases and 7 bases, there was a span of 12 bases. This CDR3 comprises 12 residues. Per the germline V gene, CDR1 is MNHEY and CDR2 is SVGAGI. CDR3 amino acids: CASRAGYGGYTF. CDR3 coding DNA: TGTGCCAGCAGAGCAGGTTATGGTGGCTACACCTTC.

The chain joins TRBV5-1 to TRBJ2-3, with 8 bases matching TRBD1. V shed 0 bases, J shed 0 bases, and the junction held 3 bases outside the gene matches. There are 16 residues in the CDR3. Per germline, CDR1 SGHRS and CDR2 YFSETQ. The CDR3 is CASSLEGTGSTDTQYF. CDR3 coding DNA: TGCGCCAGCAGCTTGGAGGGGACAGGCAGCACAGATACGCAGTATTTT.

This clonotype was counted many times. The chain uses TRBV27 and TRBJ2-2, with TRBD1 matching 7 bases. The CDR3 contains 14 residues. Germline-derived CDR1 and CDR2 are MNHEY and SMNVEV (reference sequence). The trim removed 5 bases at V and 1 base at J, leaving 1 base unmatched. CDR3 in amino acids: CASSRQGNTGELFF. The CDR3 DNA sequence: TGTGCCAGCAGTCGACAGGGGAACACCGGGGAGCTGTTTTTT.

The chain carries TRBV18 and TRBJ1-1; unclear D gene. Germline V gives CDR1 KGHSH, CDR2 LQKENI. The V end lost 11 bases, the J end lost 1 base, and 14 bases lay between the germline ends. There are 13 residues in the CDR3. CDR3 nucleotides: TGTGCCGTTCGAAGGACCACGAACACTGAAGCTTTCTTT. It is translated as CAVRRTTNTEAFF.

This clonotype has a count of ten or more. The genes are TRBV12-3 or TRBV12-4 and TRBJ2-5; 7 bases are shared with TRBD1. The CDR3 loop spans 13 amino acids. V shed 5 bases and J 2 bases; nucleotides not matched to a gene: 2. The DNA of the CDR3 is TGTGCCAGCAGTACAGGGGTTCAAGAGACCCAGTACTTC. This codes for CASSTGVQETQYF.